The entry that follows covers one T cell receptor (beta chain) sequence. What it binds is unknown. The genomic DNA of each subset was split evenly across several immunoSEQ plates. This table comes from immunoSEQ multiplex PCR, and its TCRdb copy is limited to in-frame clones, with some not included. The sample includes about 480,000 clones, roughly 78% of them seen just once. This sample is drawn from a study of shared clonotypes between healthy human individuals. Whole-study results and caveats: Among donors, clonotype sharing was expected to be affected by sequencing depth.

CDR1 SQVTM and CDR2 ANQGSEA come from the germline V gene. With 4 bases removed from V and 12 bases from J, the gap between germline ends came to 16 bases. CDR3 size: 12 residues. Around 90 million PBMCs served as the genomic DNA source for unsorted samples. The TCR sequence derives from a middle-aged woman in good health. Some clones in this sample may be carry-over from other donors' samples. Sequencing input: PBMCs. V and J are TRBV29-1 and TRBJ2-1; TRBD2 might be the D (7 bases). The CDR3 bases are TGCAGCGTTGGGGATAACAGGGAGGGGCAGTTCTTC. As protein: CSVGDNREGQFF.